These T cell receptor beta chains were read from a single sample in a study of a mutant IDH1 vaccine in newly diagnosed glioma. Measured with immunoSEQ multiplex PCR; TCRdb has only the in-frame clones, and not every one. Here the sample spans about 92,000 clones, roughly 78% being singletons. Sequences were derived from PBMCs, sampled from a glioma patient treated with radiotherapy, temozolomide or both. Every receptor here comes from a man in his forties with glioma. CDR3s include the opening cysteine and the closing phenylalanine or tryptophan. The D gene is left open where the match is weak. Only part of the rows carry a size: once, few, many, or a class if the clone is expanded.

clone_size,j_call,v_call,d_call,cdr3_nt,cdr3_aa
.,TRBJ2-7,TRBV10-3,.,TGTGCCATCAGTGAGATGCGCGGATCCTACGAGCAGTACTTC,CAISEMRGSYEQYF
.,TRBJ2-1,TRBV19,TRBD2,TGTGCCAGTAGTATAGCTGGCGGGAGACCCTACAATGAGCAGTTCTTC,CASSIAGGRPYNEQFF
.,TRBJ1-5,TRBV5-8,.,TGTGCCAGCAGAAAGGTGGGAGGTCGAATCAATCAGCCCCAGCATTTT,CASRKVGGRINQPQHF
.,TRBJ1-5,TRBV27,.,TGTGCCAGCAGTTTAGGGGCTGAGGGTCAGCCCCAGCATTTT,CASSLGAEGQPQHF
once,TRBJ2-6,TRBV5-4,TRBD2,TGTGCCAGCAGCTCCGGGTCCCGGAGCGGGACTGGGGCCAACGTCCTGACTTTC,CASSSGSRSGTGANVLTF
.,TRBJ2-6,TRBV27,.,TGTGCCAGCAGTTTAAAGGTTAGGTCTACTGGGGCCAACGTCCTGACTTTC,CASSLKVRSTGANVLTF
once,TRBJ1-6,TRBV27,TRBD1,TGTGCCAGCAGTGGGACAGCCTATAATTCACCCCTCCACTTT,CASSGTAYNSPLHF
.,TRBJ2-7,TRBV7-2,.,TGTGCCAGCAGCTTAATCGGAACAGGGAGTTACGAGCAGTACTTC,CASSLIGTGSYEQYF
.,TRBJ1-1,TRBV5-1,.,TGCGCCAGCAAGGAGGTCGGAAGCATGAACACTGAAGCTTTCTTT,CASKEVGSMNTEAFF
.,TRBJ1-1,TRBV14,.,TGTGCCAGCAGCCTACTGACTATGAACACTGAAGCTTTCTTT,CASSLLTMNTEAFF
many,TRBJ2-7,TRBV7-9,.,TGTGCCAGCAGCTTAGTCACGCAAGAGCAGTACTTC,CASSLVTQEQYF
.,TRBJ2-1,TRBV12-1,.,TGTGCCAGCAGCTTTCCCAAACCGGGACTAGCGGTTTCCTACAATGAGCAGTTCTTC,CASSFPKPGLAVSYNEQFF
.,TRBJ2-3,TRBV2,.,TGTGCCAGCAGTGGGGGCCAAGATACGCAGTATTTT,CASSGGQDTQYF
.,TRBJ2-7,TRBV30,TRBD1,TGTGCCTGCCGGGACAGGGTCGACGAGCAGTACTTC,CACRDRVDEQYF
.,TRBJ2-7,TRBV5-5,TRBD2,TGTGCCAGCGGGGACCTAGCGGGAAGGTACGAGCAGTACTTC,CASGDLAGRYEQYF
.,TRBJ1-4,TRBV7-9,TRBD1,TGTGCCAGCAGCGTGACAGGGGGTGCGTTCGATGAAAAACTGTTTTTT,CASSVTGGAFDEKLFF
.,TRBJ2-7,TRBV9,TRBD2,TGTGCCAGCAGCCCCTATAGCGGGAGTCTGTCCTACGAGCAGTACTTC,CASSPYSGSLSYEQYF
.,TRBJ1-2,TRBV19,.,TGTGCCAGTAGTAGGGCCACTAACTATGGCTACACCTTC,CASSRATNYGYTF
.,TRBJ2-2,TRBV5-1,TRBD2,TGCGCCAGCAGCTTTCGGGGGGCGAACACCGGGGAGCTGTTTTTT,CASSFRGANTGELFF
.,TRBJ2-1,TRBV5-1,TRBD2,TGCGCCAGCAGCTTGGTGGTTAGCGGGAGGAAGGATGAGCAGTTCTTC,CASSLVVSGRKDEQFF
.,TRBJ2-2,TRBV5-4,.,TGTGCCAGCAGCTTGGTGGGGGCGAACACCGGGGAGCTGTTTTTT,CASSLVGANTGELFF
once,TRBJ2-5,TRBV11-2,TRBD2,TGTGCCAGCAGCCCCAGCGGGGGCCGACAAGAGACCCAGTACTTC,CASSPSGGRQETQYF
.,TRBJ2-2,TRBV5-1,.,TGCGCCAGCAGCTTAAGAAGGGGGGATACCGGGGAGCTGTTTTTT,CASSLRRGDTGELFF
few,TRBJ1-2,TRBV29-1,.,TGCAGCGTAGATCAAGGCTACACCTTC,CSVDQGYTF
.,TRBJ2-1,TRBV21-1,.,TGTGCCCGATCCCGGGACGGAACCTACAATGAGCAGTTCTTC,CARSRDGTYNEQFF
.,TRBJ1-1,TRBV27,.,TGTGCCAGCAGTTTAGGTCGGGTCAACACTGAAGCTTTCTTT,CASSLGRVNTEAFF
.,TRBJ2-1,TRBV4-3,TRBD2,TGCGCCAGCAGCCAAGGCCTAGCGGAGGACAATGAGCAGTTCTTC,CASSQGLAEDNEQFF
.,TRBJ1-2,TRBV18,.,TGTGCCAGCTCACCCCTTCCCTACCCAAGAAAAAACACAGCGGGTGATTCTGGCTACACCTTC,CASSPLPYPRKNTAGDSGYTF
few,TRBJ1-1,TRBV29-1,.,TGCAGCGTTTTAAAGGACATTTCAGCTTTCTTT,CSVLKDISAFF
once,TRBJ2-1,TRBV6-4,TRBD1,TGTGCCAGCATGAGGACAGGTGAGCAGTTCTTC,CASMRTGEQFF
few,TRBJ2-1,TRBV29-1,TRBD1,TGCAGCGTTGAAGGACCGGACAGGAGCTCCTACAATGAGCAGTTCTTC,CSVEGPDRSSYNEQFF
.,TRBJ1-3,TRBV5-6,.,TGTGCCAGCAGCTGGGACGGCTACTCTGGAAACACCATATATTTT,CASSWDGYSGNTIYF
few,TRBJ2-5,TRBV19,TRBD2,TGTGCCAGTAGTGCTAGCGGGGGGGCCTTGGCAGAGACCCAGTACTTC,CASSASGGALAETQYF
.,TRBJ2-3,TRBV11-3,.,TGTGCCAGCAGCTTCAGGGGAGATACGCAGTATTTT,CASSFRGDTQYF
.,TRBJ2-5,TRBV5-4,.,TGTGCCAGCAGCTTGGATCTTCGCAACCAAGAGACCCAGTACTTC,CASSLDLRNQETQYF
.,TRBJ2-3,TRBV7-2,TRBD2,TGTGCCAGCAGCTTTTACGGGAGGGAAGGAGGGACGCAGTATTTT,CASSFYGREGGTQYF
.,TRBJ2-2,TRBV18,.,TGTGCCAGCTCACCCGGACAGACCGGGGAGCTGTTTTTT,CASSPGQTGELFF
.,TRBJ2-7,TRBV15,TRBD1,TGTGCCACCAGCAGAGATACTTCCGGGACAGGACTCGGAGAGCAGTACTTC,CATSRDTSGTGLGEQYF
.,TRBJ1-2,TRBV6-5,TRBD1,TGTGCCAGCGCTTACCGGGACAGGGACTATGGCTACACCTTC,CASAYRDRDYGYTF
.,TRBJ2-7,TRBV27,TRBD1,TGTGCCAGCAGTTTGGACAGGGTTGCGCGGGAGCAGTACTTC,CASSLDRVAREQYF
.,TRBJ2-5,TRBV2,TRBD2,TGTGCCAGCAAAGAGGCGGGAGCGAGGGGAAGCCAAGAGACCCAGTACTTC,CASKEAGARGSQETQYF
once,TRBJ1-5,TRBV27,.,TGTGCCAGCAGTTTGAGTGGTAGCAATCAGCCCCAGCATTTT,CASSLSGSNQPQHF
.,TRBJ2-7,TRBV9,TRBD1,TGTGCCAGCAGCGTAGAGGGACAGCCAATTTACGAGCAGTACTTC,CASSVEGQPIYEQYF
once,TRBJ2-3,TRBV2,TRBD2,TGTGCCAGCGGTAGCGGGGCCGGTACGCAGTATTTT,CASGSGAGTQYF
.,TRBJ2-7,TRBV7-9,TRBD2,TGTGCCAGCAGCTCGGAAGGGACTAGCTACGAGCAGTACTTC,CASSSEGTSYEQYF
.,TRBJ1-3,TRBV4-3,.,TGCGCCAGCAGCCAAGTTTGGACGGACTCTGGAAACACCATATATTTT,CASSQVWTDSGNTIYF
few,TRBJ1-2,TRBV29-1,.,TGCAGCGTTGAAACGGCCCGCGATGGCTACACCTTC,CSVETARDGYTF
many,TRBJ1-6,TRBV7-9,.,TGTGCCAGCAGCTACGAAATTCCGAATTCACCCCTCCACTTT,CASSYEIPNSPLHF
.,TRBJ1-1,TRBV30,.,TGTGCCTGCCTCCGGTCGGTGGCAGTCATGAACACTGAAGCTTTCTTT,CACLRSVAVMNTEAFF
.,TRBJ2-7,TRBV5-1,.,TGCGCCAGCAGCTTGGGCCTGACAGAACCCCGTTCATACGAGCAGTACTTC,CASSLGLTEPRSYEQYF
.,TRBJ2-1,TRBV9,TRBD2,TGTGCCAGCAGCGTAAAAAGCGGGAGTGGAGAGCAGTTCTTC,CASSVKSGSGEQFF
.,TRBJ2-7,TRBV7-9,.,TGTGCCAGCAGCCCGCGGACCGCCTACGAGCAGTACTTC,CASSPRTAYEQYF
.,TRBJ2-3,TRBV9,.,TGTGCCAGCAGCGTAGGGCCTGATACGCAGTATTTT,CASSVGPDTQYF